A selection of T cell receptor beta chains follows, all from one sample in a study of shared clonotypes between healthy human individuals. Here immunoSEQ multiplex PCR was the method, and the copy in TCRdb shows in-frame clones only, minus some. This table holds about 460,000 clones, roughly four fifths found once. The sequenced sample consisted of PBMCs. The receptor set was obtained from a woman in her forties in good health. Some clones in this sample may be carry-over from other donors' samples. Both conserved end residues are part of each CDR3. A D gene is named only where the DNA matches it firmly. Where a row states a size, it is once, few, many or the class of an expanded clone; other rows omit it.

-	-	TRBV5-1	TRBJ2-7	TGCGCCAGCAGCAGACATTTACACATGATGGGGATCAAGCCCTACGAGCAGTACTTC	CASSRHLHMMGIKPYEQYF
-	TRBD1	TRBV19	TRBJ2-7	TGTGCCAGTAGTAGCCGCAGGGGGCCTCCAGACTTC	CASSSRRGPPDF
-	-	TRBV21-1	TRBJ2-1	TGTGCCAGCAGCAAAGGCCCCGCGAGCGGGAGGAACAATGAGCAGTTCTTC	CASSKGPASGRNNEQFF
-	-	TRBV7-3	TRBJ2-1	TGTGCCAGCAGCTTACAGATTGGGCAGTTCTTC	CASSLQIGQFF
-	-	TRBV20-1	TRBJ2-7	TGCAGTGCTAGCGAAAGGTACGAGCAGTACTTC	CSASERYEQYF
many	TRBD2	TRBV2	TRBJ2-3	TGTGCCAGCAGTGAAGGTTTAGCGGGGCGCACAGATACGCAGTATTTT	CASSEGLAGRTDTQYF
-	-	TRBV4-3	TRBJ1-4	TGCGCCAGCAGCCAAGATTGGGGGGGCGTAGGGGAAAAACTGTTTTTT	CASSQDWGGVGEKLFF
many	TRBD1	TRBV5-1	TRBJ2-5	TGCGCCAGCAGCTTGCGGCCTGGACAGGGATTGGGAGAGACCCAGTACTTC	CASSLRPGQGLGETQYF
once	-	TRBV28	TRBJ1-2	TGTGCCAGCAGTTTACCGGGGGTTTGGGAAGCGGGTGGCTACACCTTC	CASSLPGVWEAGGYTF
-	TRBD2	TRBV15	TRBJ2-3	TGTGCCACCAGCAGAGATCTAGGACTAGCGGACACAGATACGCAGTATTTT	CATSRDLGLADTDTQYF
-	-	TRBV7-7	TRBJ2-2	TGTGCTAGCAGCTTAGGGGGGTTGAACACCGGGGAGCTGTTTTTT	CASSLGGLNTGELFF
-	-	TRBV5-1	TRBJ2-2	TGCGCCAGCAGCTTGGCCTTAGCGGACACCGGGGAGCTGTTTTTT	CASSLALADTGELFF
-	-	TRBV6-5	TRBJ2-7	TGTGCCAGCAGTTATAGGGGGGGGGACTCCTACGAGCAGTACTTC	CASSYRGGDSYEQYF
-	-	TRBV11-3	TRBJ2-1	TGTGCCAGCAGTTTGTCTAGGGGGAACAACAATGAGCAGTTCTTC	CASSLSRGNNNEQFF
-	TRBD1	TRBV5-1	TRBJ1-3	TGCGCCAGCAGCCGTGGACAGGAAGACTCTGGAAACACCATATATTTT	CASSRGQEDSGNTIYF
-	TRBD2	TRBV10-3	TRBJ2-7	TGTGCCATCAGGGGCGGGAGTACCATCTACGAGCAGTACTTC	CAIRGGSTIYEQYF
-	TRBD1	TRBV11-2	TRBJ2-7	TGTGCCAGCAGCGCCCTCCAGGGGGCTCCCTACGAGCAGTACTTC	CASSALQGAPYEQYF
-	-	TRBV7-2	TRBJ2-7	TGTGCCAGCAGCTCCGACAGGTTCTCCTACGAGCAGTACTTC	CASSSDRFSYEQYF
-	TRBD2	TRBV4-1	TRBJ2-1	TGCGCCAGCAGCCTAAAAGTGCCTGGTTGGGGACTAGCGGGAGTTGGCGATGAGCAGTTCTTC	CASSLKVPGWGLAGVGDEQFF
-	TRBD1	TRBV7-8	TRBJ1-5	TGTGCCAGCAGCACTGACAGGGCCCTCCAGCATTTT	CASSTDRALQHF
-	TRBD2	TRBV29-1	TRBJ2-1	TGCAGCGCCCAACGGGGGGGGAGACCCTACAATGAGCAGTTCTTC	CSAQRGGRPYNEQFF
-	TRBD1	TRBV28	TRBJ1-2	TGTGCCAGCAGCATGCAGGGGGCAATCTATGGCTACACCTTC	CASSMQGAIYGYTF
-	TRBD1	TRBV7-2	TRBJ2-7	TGTGCCAGCAGCTTAGGGGACAGGGGCGAGCAGTACTTC	CASSLGDRGEQYF
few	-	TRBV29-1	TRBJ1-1	TGCAGCGTTACCCCCAGCTTTTGGACTGAAGCTTTCTTT	CSVTPSFWTEAFF
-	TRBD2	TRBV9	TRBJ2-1	TGTGCCAGCAGCGTTAGCGGGAGGGGCTCCTACAATGAGCAGTTCTTC	CASSVSGRGSYNEQFF
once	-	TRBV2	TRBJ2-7	TGTGCCAGCATTGAGGGCTACGAGCAGTACTTC	CASIEGYEQYF
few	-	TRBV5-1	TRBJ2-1	TGCGCCAGCAGCTTGGCACAGACAGGTGCCAATGAGCAGTTCTTC	CASSLAQTGANEQFF
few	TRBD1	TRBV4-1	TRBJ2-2	TGCGCCAGCAGCCACCTAATCCGGACAGGGTTGAGCACCGGGGAGCTGTTTTTT	CASSHLIRTGLSTGELFF
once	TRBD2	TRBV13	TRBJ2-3	TGTGCCAGCAGTCTAAGGACTAGCGGGAGGTTGGGCACAGATACGCAGTATTTT	CASSLRTSGRLGTDTQYF
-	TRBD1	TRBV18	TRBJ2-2	TGTGCCAGCTCGACCAGACAGGGGTCGAACACCGGGGAGCTGTTTTTT	CASSTRQGSNTGELFF
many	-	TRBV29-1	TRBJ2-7	TGCAGCGTTGAAGATCTTCTCCACGAGCAGTACTTC	CSVEDLLHEQYF
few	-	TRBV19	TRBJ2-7	TGTGCCAGTAAGGACAGCTACGAGCAGTACTTC	CASKDSYEQYF
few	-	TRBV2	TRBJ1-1	TGTGCCTGCTCGGCCGGGACGTCGAACACTGAAGCTTTCTTT	CACSAGTSNTEAFF
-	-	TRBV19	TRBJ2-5	TGTGCCAGTAGTTCCCTGCCGCTATTCGAGACCCAGTACTTC	CASSSLPLFETQYF
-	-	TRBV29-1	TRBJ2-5	TGCAGCGTTCAACAGATTCAAGAGACCCAGTACTTC	CSVQQIQETQYF